Following are 8 T cell receptor beta chains from one sample sequenced in a study of T cell responses to AZD1222 COVID-19 vaccine. Using immunoSEQ multiplex PCR, the repertoire was profiled, and TCRdb retains in-frame clones only, with some absent. The sample includes about 170,000 clones, roughly 89% of them seen just once. The sample was peripheral blood, taken on day 0 of AZD1222 vaccination. These receptors were collected from an adult in good health.

The chain links TRBV6-1 to TRBJ2-3; 7 bases are a match to TRBD1. CDR3 size: 16 residues. CDR1 is MNHNS, CDR2 SASEGT, per germline. The J segment lost 3 bases and the V segment lost 4 bases, leaving 10 bases of the junction unmatched. The CDR3 loop is CASSAGTASTTDTQYF. CDR3 bases: TGTGCCAGCAGTGCTGGGACAGCCTCCACAACAGATACGCAGTATTTT.

The CDR3 nucleotides are TGCGCCAGCAGCTTGGGGGACTCCGGAGATGGCTACACCTTC. This sequence encodes CASSLGDSGDGYTF. This chain joins TRBV5-1 and TRBJ1-2; D may be TRBD1 (5 bases). Trimming removed 0 bases from V and 6 bases from J, with 12 bases in between. Germline loops: CDR1 SGHRS, CDR2 YFSETQ. The CDR3 extends over 14 amino acids.

V is TRBV5-1 and J is TRBJ2-2; 9 nucleotides align to TRBD1. Trimming took 5 bases from V and 3 from J; bases not matched to a gene: 8. Germline CDR1 SGHRS, CDR2 YFSETQ. This CDR3 comprises 16 residues. The CDR3 sequence: CASSPGTGLYTGELFF. CDR3 bases: TGCGCCAGCAGTCCCGGGACAGGGTTGTACACCGGGGAGCTGTTTTTT.

The chain joins TRBV18 to TRBJ1-3; D may be TRBD1 (6 bases). V lost 3 bases and J 2 bases, leaving 11 bases between the germline ends. Germline V gives CDR1 KGHSH, CDR2 LQKENI. The CDR3 has 15 residues. Here the CDR3 DNA reads TGTGCCAGCTCACCGGCAGGGGTTGCTGGAAACACCATATATTTT. Translation gives CASSPAGVAGNTIYF.

The V and J genes are TRBV7-8 and TRBJ1-1, with D maybe TRBD1 (6 bases). Germline CDR1 is SGHVS and CDR2 is FQNEAQ. The V end was cut by 5 bases, the J end by 4 bases, with 14 bases between. This CDR3 has 14 amino acids. The CDR3 is CASSGDTAATEAFF. CDR3 sequence (DNA): TGTGCCAGCAGCGGGGACACGGCCGCCACTGAAGCTTTCTTT.

There are a few counts of this clone. V and J are TRBV6-5 and TRBJ2-7; D possibly uses TRBD1 or TRBD2 (6 bases each). The germline V gene has CDR1 MNHEY and CDR2 SVGAGI. The CDR3 consists of 14 residues. The V gene lost 2 bases and the J gene lost 4 bases, with 12 bases spanning the gap. In DNA form, the CDR3 reads TGTGCCAGCAGTTACGCCGGGGGCGAGTACGAGCAGTACTTC. Protein product: CASSYAGGEYEQYF.

The chain employs TRBV9 and TRBJ1-3; D is unclear. Trimming cost V 4 bases and J 0 bases, with 14 bases left between them. CDR3 length: 16 residues. From germline, CDR1 is SGDLS and CDR2 YYNGEE. The CDR3 protein is CASSFRTGSSGNTIYF. Written as DNA, the CDR3 is TGTGCCAGCAGCTTCCGGACCGGCAGCTCTGGAAACACCATATATTTT.

The J gene is TRBJ2-3, the V gene TRBV30; 8 nucleotides match TRBD2. The germline CDR1 and CDR2 sequences are GTSNPN and SVGIG (reference sequence). There are 15 residues in the CDR3. J was trimmed by 0 bases and V by 0 bases; bases with no gene match: 2. Written as DNA, the CDR3 is TGTGCCTGGAGTGTAGGCGGGGGGAGCACAGATACGCAGTATTTT. Amino acids: CAWSVGGGSTDTQYF.